This TCR beta chain was found in a study of human T cells and chemical hapten exposure. Unique molecular identifiers were linked by the library to individual cDNA molecules. In the authors' workflow: A typical sample had 93,000 or so TCRs, with about 20,000 to 750,000 overall. TCRdb re-called the RACE reads with MiXCR, one entry per CDR3 protein. The V and J calls come from TCRdb's annotation, not from the publication. Of under 100,000 distinct CDR3 sequences in the sample, about 9% were seen once. As concerns this clonotype: Its target is unknown.

The time point: pre-sensitization, week 0. The treatment was: therapeutic diphenylcyclopropenone sensitization with weekly scalp DPC. At every patch-test visit, blood was drawn before the patch test was applied. Study-wide points: The number of TCRs over 1 in 1000 frequency stayed unchanged after DPC.

Sequenced here: whole blood, sampled in connection with sensitization to the hapten diphenylcyclopropenone (DPC). The receptor comes from a man aged 40-50 years with alopecia areata. Some clones in this sample may be carry-over from other donors' samples.

CDR3 region: CASSYGKRAGELFF. As DNA, the CDR3 is TGTGCCAGCAGTTACGGAAAGAGGGCCGGGGAGCTGTTTTTT. The chain links TRBV6-5 to TRBJ2-2; the D gene is possibly TRBD2 (5 bases). CDR1 and CDR2 from the germline V gene are MNHEY and SVGAGI. Trimming stripped 2 bases from V and 6 bases from J, with 10 bases between. CDR3 size: 14 residues.